This T cell receptor (beta chain) was obtained from a study of blood T cell repertoires in COVID-19 (dated by TCRdb to 2018 to 2021). Context from the whole study: Samples covering the acute and convalescent phases of COVID-19 were provided by collaborators in the United States, Italy and Spain. A freely available public database, intended as a resource for researchers studying the immune response to SARS-CoV-2, is where the repertoires were released. The material from the prospective study consisted of cDNA or gDNA derived from T cells, B-cell-depleted T cells, or PBMCs. Subjects who had been exposed to COVID-19, were actively infected with it, or had recovered from it provided the deeply sampled blood TCRbeta repertoires that made up the dataset. Nearly every sample came with metadata listing a de-identified subject ID, COVID-19 status, age in years and sex. The samples were drawn from the first 160 participants of the ongoing ImmuneRACE study and from over a thousand subjects provided by 6 global collaborators. Where HLA class I and class II types were available, the types were taken from metadata supplied by the sample provider, not from assay-based typing. General conclusions and limits of the study: The quantity of clinical and demographic metadata differed by source and by participant and was supplied without curation.

Clipping removes 5 bases from V and 3 bases from J, with 4 as the unmatched junction base count. CDR1 MDHEN and CDR2 SYDVKM are derived from the germline V gene. The CDR3 numbers 14 residues from cysteine through phenylalanine. The CDR3 DNA has 42 bases and is translated from base 1. TCRbeta CDR3 regions were amplified from genomic DNA using the immunoSEQ Assay, a bias-controlled multiplex PCR. In the source study's methods: The number of nucleated cells in each sample was estimated from the amplification of reference gene primers within the assay. To quantify the absolute abundance of each unique TCRbeta CDR3 rearrangement, sequence reads were collapsed and filtered. Productive Simpson clonality was computed per sample as the square root of Simpson's diversity index over productive rearrangements. Not all clones reach the TCRdb copy of this immuneACCESS table, which keeps in-frame sequences only. Checked studies attribute under half of the gap to unresolved V genes and leave the rest unexplained. That table gives V, J and clone size, and the DNA gave D and trimming. The sample contains about 180,000 clones, 75% to 90% of them found a single time. The ten largest clonotypes hold around 8% of the sample.

Concerning this clone: The antigen this receptor binds is unknown. There are no base qualities to consult, and no much larger clone falls within one base.

One collaborating source in Seattle enrolled patients while the patients were actively infected and followed the patients over time throughout the course of disease. Collaborating institutions collected whole blood in K2EDTA tubes following their own protocols. For TCRbeta analysis, collaborator samples were shipped as frozen whole blood, as isolated PBMCs, or as DNA extracted from either sample type. The clonotype comes from a woman in her 70s with COVID-19, enrolled during active disease. Material: peripheral blood. The V gene is TRBV28 and the J gene is TRBJ1-5; 7 middle bases align to TRBD1. The DNA reads as follows: TGTGCCAGCAGTATGACAGGGCTCAATCAGCCCCAGCATTTT. Its translation reads: CASSMTGLNQPQHF. Where the CDR3 stops, the reference TRBV28 and TRBJ1-5 genes take over; the full variable domain is DVKVTQSSRYLVKRTGEKVFLECVQDMDHENMFWYRQDPGLGLRLIYFSYDVKMKEKGDIPEGYSVSREKKERFSLILESASTNQTSMYLCASSMTGLNQPQHFGDGTRLSIL.